The present TCR beta chain was sequenced within a study of early T cells in non-severe SARS-CoV-2 infection. In the study overall: Investigators sequenced bulk RNA drawn from unsorted whole blood, and chains remained unpaired. Study-wide findings and caveats: CD4 and private specificities were missed by VDJdb matching, which favored anti-spike CD8 responses.

This clonotype has at least ten counts. Its target is unknown. Unique molecular identifiers tagged individual cDNA molecules. TCRdb re-analysed the 5' RACE reads in MiXCR, keeping a single row per CDR3 protein. The sample lists approximately 49,000 distinct CDR3 sequences; 12% were seen once. The junction had 5 bases not matched to a gene; V was cut back by 3 bases and J by 2 bases. CDR1 and CDR2 (germline): SGHDN, FVKESK. The CDR3 consists of 16 residues. The V call is TRBV14, the J call TRBJ2-3, with TRBD2 identical over 10 bases. Sequenced: whole blood. The sequence came from an adult who was a healthcare worker with PCR-confirmed SARS-CoV-2 infection or an uninfected control (not recorded which). Written as DNA, the CDR3 is TGTGCCAGCAGCCATCGGACTAGCGGATCCACAGATACGCAGTATTTT. Translating gives CASSHRTSGSTDTQYF.